The 10 T cell receptor beta chains below come from one sample, sequenced in a study of metastatic and nonmetastatic thyroid tumors. No patient received treatment before thyroid surgery. Using MiXCR, TCRdb re-called clones from the PCR reads. This sample has roughly 6,500 clones, with about 31% found just once. The sample consisted of adjacent normal tissue. These receptors came from a female donor with papillary thyroid cancer or a benign thyroid nodule (not recorded which). Some clones in this sample may be carry-over from other donors' samples.

The chain couples TRBV27 to TRBJ1-2; D call uncertain. CDR1 and CDR2 from the germline V gene are MNHEY and SMNVEV (reference sequence). Trimming shortened V by 4 bases and J by 4 bases, and 13 bases separated the two germline ends. This CDR3 has 14 residues. CDR3 residues: CASSSLLGVYGYTF. The CDR3 bases are TGTGCCAGCAGTTCTTTGTTGGGCGTCTATGGCTACACCTTC.

The chain employs TRBV9 and TRBJ2-5; D is unresolved. V was cut by 0 bases and J by 1 base, with 4 bases left in between. There are 13 residues in the CDR3. Per the germline V gene, CDR1 is SGDLS and CDR2 is YYNGEE. In DNA, the CDR3 is TGTGCCAGCAGCGTAGACAGCCAAGAGACCCAGTACTTC. It translates to CASSVDSQETQYF.

This clone appeared many times. Since a much larger clone is just one base distant, this may be a read error. The sample contains more than one DNA sequence encoding this CDR3. This chain links TRBV3-1 with TRBJ2-5; possible D gene TRBD1, 6 bases. The germline CDR1 and CDR2 sequences are LGHDT and YNNKEL (reference sequence). The CDR3 has 15 amino acids. Trimming removed 4 bases at V and 1 base at J, with 13 bases between. In DNA form, the CDR3 reads TGTGCCAGCAGCCTATCCAGCAGGGGCCAAGAGACCCAGTACTTC. This translates into CASSLSSRGQETQYF.

The chain has TRBV28 and TRBJ1-1; 8 bases match TRBD1. The CDR3 runs 14 residues. CDR1 MDHEN and CDR2 SYDVKM come from the germline V gene. The ends lost 5 bases at V and 4 bases at J; junction bases unmatched: 6. The chain's CDR3 is CASSETGEGTEAFF. DNA for the CDR3: TGTGCCAGCAGTGAGACAGGGGAGGGCACTGAAGCTTTCTTT.

Judged by abundance, this clone is large. The genes are TRBV6-1 and TRBJ1-5; D perhaps matches TRBD1 (6 bases). CDR1 is MNHNS and CDR2 is SASEGT in the germline V gene. The CDR3 is 14 residues long. The V end lost 6 bases, the J end lost 0 bases, and 9 bases lay between the germline ends. CDR3 nucleotide sequence: TGTGCCAGCAGGGACAGCAATAGCAATCAGCCCCAGCATTTT. It translates to CASRDSNSNQPQHF.

This clone qualifies as large (0.1 to 1%). The chain combines TRBV6-1 with TRBJ1-1; 10 positions match TRBD1. The CDR3 is 16 residues long. Germline trimming cut 4 bases from V and 3 bases from J; bases unmatched to any gene: 8. CDR1 and CDR2 (germline): MNHNS, SASEGT. The CDR3 region is CASSGRDRGKYTEAFF. The CDR3 DNA follows: TGTGCCAGCAGTGGCCGGGACAGGGGCAAGTACACTGAAGCTTTCTTT.

The chain links TRBV5-1 to TRBJ1-6, with TRBD1 identical over 10 bases. CDR3 length: 16 amino acids. CDR1 and CDR2 (germline): SGHRS, YFSETQ. Trimming removed 3 bases from V and 8 bases from J; junction bases left unmatched: 8. Here the CDR3 reads CASSSHRDRGDSPLHF. CDR3 nucleotides: TGCGCCAGCAGCTCACACCGGGACAGGGGAGATTCACCCCTCCACTTT.

The chain links TRBV5-1 to TRBJ2-1; D is undetermined. The CDR3 is 13 amino acids. V was clipped by 6 bases and J by 2 bases, with 9 bases between them. The germline gives CDR1 SGHRS, CDR2 YFSETQ. The CDR3 region is CASNLVPYNEQFF. For the CDR3, the DNA is TGCGCCAGCAATCTAGTTCCCTACAATGAGCAGTTCTTC.

This clone appeared many times. The rearrangement uses TRBV2 and TRBJ2-7, with D perhaps matching TRBD2 (5 bases). V dropped 6 bases and J dropped 3 bases, with 15 bases sitting between them. Germline CDR1 SNHLY, CDR2 FYNNEI. This CDR3 is built from 14 residues. CDR3 sequence (DNA): TGTGCCAGCAGCTCCGTGACGGGGATCTACGAGCAGTACTTC. Translated: CASSSVTGIYEQYF.

The CDR3 sequence is CASSVRAQTYNEQFF. In nucleotides, the CDR3 is TGTGCCAGCAGCGTGAGGGCGCAGACATACAATGAGCAGTTCTTC. The J gene is TRBJ2-1, the V gene TRBV9, with a weak D call TRBD2 (5 bases). Trimming removed 2 bases from V and 4 bases from J, with 13 bases in between. This CDR3 contains 15 residues. The germline V gene has CDR1 SGDLS and CDR2 YYNGEE.